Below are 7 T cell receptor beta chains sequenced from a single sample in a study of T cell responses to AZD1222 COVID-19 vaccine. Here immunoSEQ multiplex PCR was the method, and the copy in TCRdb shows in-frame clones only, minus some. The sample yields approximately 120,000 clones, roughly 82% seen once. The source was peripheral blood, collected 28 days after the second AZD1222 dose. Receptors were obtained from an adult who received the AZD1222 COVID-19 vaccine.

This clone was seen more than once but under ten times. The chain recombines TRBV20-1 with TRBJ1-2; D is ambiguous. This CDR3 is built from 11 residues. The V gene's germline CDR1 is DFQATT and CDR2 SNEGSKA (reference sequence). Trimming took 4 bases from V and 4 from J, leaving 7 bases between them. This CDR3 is CSAIHSYGYTF. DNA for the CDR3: TGCAGTGCTATCCACAGCTATGGCTACACCTTC.

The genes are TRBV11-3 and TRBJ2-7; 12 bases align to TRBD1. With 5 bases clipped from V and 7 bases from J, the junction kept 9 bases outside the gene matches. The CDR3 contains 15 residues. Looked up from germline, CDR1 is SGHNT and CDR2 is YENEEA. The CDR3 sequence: CASSQTGQGAFEQYF. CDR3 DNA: TGTGCCAGCAGCCAAACGGGACAGGGGGCGTTTGAGCAGTACTTC.

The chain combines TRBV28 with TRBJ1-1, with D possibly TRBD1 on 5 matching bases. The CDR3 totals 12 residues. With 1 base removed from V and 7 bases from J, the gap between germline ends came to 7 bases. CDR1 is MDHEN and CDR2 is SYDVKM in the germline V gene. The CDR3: CASSLYDSEAFF. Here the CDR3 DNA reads TGTGCCAGCAGTTTATACGACAGTGAAGCTTTCTTT. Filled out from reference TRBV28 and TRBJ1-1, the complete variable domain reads DVKVTQSSRYLVKRTGEKVFLECVQDMDHENMFWYRQDPGLGLRLIYFSYDVKMKEKGDIPEGYSVSREKKERFSLILESASTNQTSMYLCASSLYDSEAFFGQGTRLTVV.

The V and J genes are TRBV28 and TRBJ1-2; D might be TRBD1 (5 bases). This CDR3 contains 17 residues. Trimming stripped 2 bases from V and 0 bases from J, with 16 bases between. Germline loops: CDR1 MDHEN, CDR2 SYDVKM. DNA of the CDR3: TGTGCCAGCAGTTTAGAAGTGCGCGGGACGGCTAACTATGGCTACACCTTC. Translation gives CASSLEVRGTANYGYTF.

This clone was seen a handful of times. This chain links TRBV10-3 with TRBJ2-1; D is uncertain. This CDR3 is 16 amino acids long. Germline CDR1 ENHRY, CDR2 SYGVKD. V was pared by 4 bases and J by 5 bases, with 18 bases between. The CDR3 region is CAISAYWSDGHNEQFF. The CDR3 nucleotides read TGTGCCATCAGTGCCTATTGGAGCGACGGACACAATGAGCAGTTCTTC.

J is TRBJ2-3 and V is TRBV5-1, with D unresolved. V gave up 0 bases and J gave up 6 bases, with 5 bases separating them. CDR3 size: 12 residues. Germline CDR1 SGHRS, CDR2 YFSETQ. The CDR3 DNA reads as TGCGCCAGCAGCTTGGGCGAGGATACGCAGTATTTT. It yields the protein CASSLGEDTQYF. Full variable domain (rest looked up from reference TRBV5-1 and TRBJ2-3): KAGVTQTPRYLIKTRGQQVTLSCSPISGHRSVSWYQQTPGQGLQFLFEYFSETQRNKGNFPGRFSGRQFSNSRSEMNVSTLELGDSALYLCASSLGEDTQYFGPGTRLTVL.

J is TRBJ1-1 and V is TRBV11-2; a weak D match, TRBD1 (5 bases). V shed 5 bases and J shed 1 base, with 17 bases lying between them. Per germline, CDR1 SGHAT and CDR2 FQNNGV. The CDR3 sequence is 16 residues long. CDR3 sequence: CASSPWGRTQNTEAFF. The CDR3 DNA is TGTGCCAGCAGCCCTTGGGGGAGGACCCAGAACACTGAAGCTTTCTTT.